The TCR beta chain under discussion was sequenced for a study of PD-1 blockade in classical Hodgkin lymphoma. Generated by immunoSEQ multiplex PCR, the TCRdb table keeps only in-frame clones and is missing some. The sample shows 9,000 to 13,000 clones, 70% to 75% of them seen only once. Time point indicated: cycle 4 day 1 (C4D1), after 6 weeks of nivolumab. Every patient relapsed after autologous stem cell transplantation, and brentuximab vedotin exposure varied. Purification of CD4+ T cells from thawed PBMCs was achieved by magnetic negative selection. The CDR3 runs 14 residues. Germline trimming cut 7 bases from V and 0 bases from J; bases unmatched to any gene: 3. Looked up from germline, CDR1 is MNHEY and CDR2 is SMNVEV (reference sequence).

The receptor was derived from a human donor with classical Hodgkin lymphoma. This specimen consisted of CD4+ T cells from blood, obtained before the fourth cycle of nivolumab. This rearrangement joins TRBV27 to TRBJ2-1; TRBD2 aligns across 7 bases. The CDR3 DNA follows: TGTGCCAGCAAGAGCGGGATCTCCTACAATGAGCAGTTCTTC. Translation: CASKSGISYNEQFF.